This TCR beta chain was captured in a study of blood T cells in healthy people across ages. General study findings and limits: Naive CD4+ cell counts and diversity both ran higher in long-lived than in aged donors. What prevented conclusive comparison of naive and antigen-experienced cells was that PBMCs were unsorted. Naive T cell percentage by flow cytometry tracked strongly with beta diversity.

A second PCR of 7 to 11 cycles used a sample-barcoded 5' primer and a J-beta primer mix. Each cDNA molecule, via a template-switch adaptor with 12 random nucleotides, was tagged. From the 5' RACE reads, TCRdb called clonotypes with MiXCR, one entry per CDR3 protein. The sample lists 1,100,000 or so distinct CDR3 sequences; 40% to 50% were seen once. This clonotype was observed a few times. Its target is unknown. Trimming shortened V by 4 bases and J by 3 bases, and 16 bases separated the two germline ends. The germline CDR1 and CDR2 sequences are LGHDT and YNNKEL (reference sequence). The CDR3 is 15 amino acids.

Sequencing was carried out using blood. This rearrangement joins TRBV3-1 to TRBJ2-7, with D possibly being TRBD1 (6 bases). The source is a woman aged 60-70 years in good health. Written as DNA, the CDR3 is TGTGCCAGCAGCCTTCAACAGGGAAGTAACTACGAGCAGTACTTC. Translated, it gives CASSLQQGSNYEQYF.